This TCR beta chain was documented in a study of cytomegalovirus exposure and HLA in healthy donors. On the study more broadly: The early release's HLA-typed donors yielded about 85 million unique TCRs.

The CDR3 consists of 18 residues. Germline CDR1 reads LNHDA; CDR2 reads SQIVND (reference sequence). The V and J ends lost 3 bases and 5 bases, in that order; junction bases with no gene match: 15. The primer mix had 60 Vbeta and 13 Jbeta primers. Repertoires were generated with immunoSEQ multiplex PCR, while TCRdb's copy carries only in-frame clones and drops some. The sample has fewer than 250,000 clones, roughly three quarters seen once. This TCR was recovered from a woman aged 18-35 years in good health and CMV-seronegative. Input material: PBMCs. The V call is TRBV19, the J call TRBJ2-2, with 7 bases fitting TRBD2. CDR3 protein: CASSMSSRTRGSTGELFF. Written as DNA, the CDR3 is TGTGCCAGTAGTATGTCCTCGAGGACTAGGGGTTCAACCGGGGAGCTGTTTTTT.